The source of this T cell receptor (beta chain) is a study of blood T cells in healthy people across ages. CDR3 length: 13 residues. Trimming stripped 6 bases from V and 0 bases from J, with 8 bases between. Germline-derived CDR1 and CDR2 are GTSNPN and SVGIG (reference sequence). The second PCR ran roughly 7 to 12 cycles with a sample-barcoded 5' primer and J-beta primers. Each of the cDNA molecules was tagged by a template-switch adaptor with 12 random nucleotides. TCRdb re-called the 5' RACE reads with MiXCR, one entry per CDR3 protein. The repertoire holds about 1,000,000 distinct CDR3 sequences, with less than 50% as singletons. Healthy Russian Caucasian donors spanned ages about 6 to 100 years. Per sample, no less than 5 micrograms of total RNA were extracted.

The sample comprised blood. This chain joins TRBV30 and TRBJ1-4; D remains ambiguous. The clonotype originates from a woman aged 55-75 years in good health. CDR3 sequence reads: CACKDATNEKLFF. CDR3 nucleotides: TGTGCCTGCAAAGATGCAACTAATGAAAAACTGTTTTTT.